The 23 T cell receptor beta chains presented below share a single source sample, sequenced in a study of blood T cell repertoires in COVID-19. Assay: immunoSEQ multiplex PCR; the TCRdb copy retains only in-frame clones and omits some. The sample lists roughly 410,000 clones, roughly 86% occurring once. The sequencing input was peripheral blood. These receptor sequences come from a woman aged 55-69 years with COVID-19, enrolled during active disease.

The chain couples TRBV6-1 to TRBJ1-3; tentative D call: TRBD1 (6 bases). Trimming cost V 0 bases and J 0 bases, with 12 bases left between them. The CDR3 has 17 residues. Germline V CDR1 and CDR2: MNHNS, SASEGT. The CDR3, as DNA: TGTGCCAGCAGTGAAGCGCTGACAGGACTCTCTGGAAACACCATATATTTT. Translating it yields CASSEALTGLSGNTIYF.

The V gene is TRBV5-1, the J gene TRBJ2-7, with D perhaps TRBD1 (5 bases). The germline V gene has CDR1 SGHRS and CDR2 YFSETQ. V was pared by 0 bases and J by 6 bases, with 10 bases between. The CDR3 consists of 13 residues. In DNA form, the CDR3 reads TGCGCCAGCAGCTTGGGCAGGGAACGCGAGCAGTACTTC. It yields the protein CASSLGREREQYF. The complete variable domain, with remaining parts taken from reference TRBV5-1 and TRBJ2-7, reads KAGVTQTPRYLIKTRGQQVTLSCSPISGHRSVSWYQQTPGQGLQFLFEYFSETQRNKGNFPGRFSGRQFSNSRSEMNVSTLELGDSALYLCASSLGREREQYFGPGTRLTVT.

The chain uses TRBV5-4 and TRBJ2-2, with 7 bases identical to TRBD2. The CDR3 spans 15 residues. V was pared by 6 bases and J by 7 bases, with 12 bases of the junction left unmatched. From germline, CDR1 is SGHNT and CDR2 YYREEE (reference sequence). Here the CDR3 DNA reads TGTGCCAGCACCCCGAGCGGGCCGGGGGGCGGGGAGCTGTTTTTT. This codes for CASTPSGPGGGELFF.

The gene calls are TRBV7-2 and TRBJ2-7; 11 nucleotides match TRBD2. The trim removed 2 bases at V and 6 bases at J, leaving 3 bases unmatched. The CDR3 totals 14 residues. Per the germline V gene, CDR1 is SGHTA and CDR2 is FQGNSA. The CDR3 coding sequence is TGTGCCAGCAGCTTATCGACTAGCGGGGTCGAGCAGTACTTC. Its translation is CASSLSTSGVEQYF. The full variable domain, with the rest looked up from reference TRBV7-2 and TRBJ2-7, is GAGVSQSPSNKVTEKGKDVELRCDPISGHTALYWYRQSLGQGLEFLIYFQGNSAPDKSGLPSDRFSAERTGGSVSTLTIQRTQQEDSAVYLCASSLSTSGVEQYFGPGTRLTVT.

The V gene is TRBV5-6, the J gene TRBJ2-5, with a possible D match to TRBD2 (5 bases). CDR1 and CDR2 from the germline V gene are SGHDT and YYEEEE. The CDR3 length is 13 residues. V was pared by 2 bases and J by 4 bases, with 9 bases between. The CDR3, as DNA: TGTGCCAGCAGCTTTATAGAGGGAGAGACCCAGTACTTC. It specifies CASSFIEGETQYF.

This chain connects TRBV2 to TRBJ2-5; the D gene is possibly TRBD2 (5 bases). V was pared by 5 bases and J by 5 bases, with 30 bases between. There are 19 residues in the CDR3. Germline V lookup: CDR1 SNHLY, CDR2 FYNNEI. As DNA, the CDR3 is TGTGCCAGCAGTCTTAGAGATGGCAGCAAGCCCTTGGGAGTGGAGACCCAGTACTTC. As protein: CASSLRDGSKPLGVETQYF. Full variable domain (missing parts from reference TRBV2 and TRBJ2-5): EPEVTQTPSHQVTQMGQEVILRCVPISNHLYFYWYRQILGQKVEFLVSFYNNEISEKSEIFDDQFSVERPDGSNFTLKIRSTKLEDSAMYFCASSLRDGSKPLGVETQYFGPGTRLLVL.

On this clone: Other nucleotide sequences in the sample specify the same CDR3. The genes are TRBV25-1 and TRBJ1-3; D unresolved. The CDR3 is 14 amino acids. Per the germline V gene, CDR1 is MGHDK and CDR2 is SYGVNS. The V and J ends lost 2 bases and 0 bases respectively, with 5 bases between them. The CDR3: CASSEGLSGNTIYF. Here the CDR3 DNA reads TGTGCCAGCAGTGAAGGGCTCTCTGGAAACACCATATATTTT.

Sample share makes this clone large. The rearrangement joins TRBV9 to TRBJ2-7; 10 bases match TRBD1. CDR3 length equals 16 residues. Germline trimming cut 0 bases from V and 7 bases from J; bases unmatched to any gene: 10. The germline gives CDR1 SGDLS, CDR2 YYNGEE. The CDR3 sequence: CASSVVVTTGGWEQYF. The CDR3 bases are TGTGCCAGCAGCGTAGTCGTTACGACAGGGGGCTGGGAGCAGTACTTC.

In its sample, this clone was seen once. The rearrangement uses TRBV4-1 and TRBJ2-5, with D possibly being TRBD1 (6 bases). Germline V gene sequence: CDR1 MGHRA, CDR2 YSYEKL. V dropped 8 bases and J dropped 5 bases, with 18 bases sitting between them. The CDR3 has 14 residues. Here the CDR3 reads CASGRDQGWETQYF. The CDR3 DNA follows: TGCGCCAGCGGACGGGACCAGGGGTGGGAGACCCAGTACTTC.

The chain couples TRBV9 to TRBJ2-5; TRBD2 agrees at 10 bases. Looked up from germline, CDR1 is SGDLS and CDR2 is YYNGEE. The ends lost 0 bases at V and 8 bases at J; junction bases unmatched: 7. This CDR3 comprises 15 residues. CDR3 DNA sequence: TGTGCCAGCAGCGTAGTAGGACTAGCGGTCGGTACCCAGTACTTC. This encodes CASSVVGLAVGTQYF.

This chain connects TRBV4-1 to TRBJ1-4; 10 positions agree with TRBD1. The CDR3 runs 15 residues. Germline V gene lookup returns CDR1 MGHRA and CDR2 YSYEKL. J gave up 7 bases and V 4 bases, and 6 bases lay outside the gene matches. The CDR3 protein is CASSRGQGLPEKLFF. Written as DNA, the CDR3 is TGCGCCAGCAGCCGGGGACAGGGGCTACCTGAAAAACTGTTTTTT.

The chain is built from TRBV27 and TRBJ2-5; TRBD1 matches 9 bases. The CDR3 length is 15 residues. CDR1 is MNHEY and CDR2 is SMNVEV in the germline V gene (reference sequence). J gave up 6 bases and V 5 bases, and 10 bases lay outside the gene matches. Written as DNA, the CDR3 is TGTGCCAGCAGTCAGGGGACAGGGCCGGGGAAGACCCAGTACTTC. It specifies CASSQGTGPGKTQYF.

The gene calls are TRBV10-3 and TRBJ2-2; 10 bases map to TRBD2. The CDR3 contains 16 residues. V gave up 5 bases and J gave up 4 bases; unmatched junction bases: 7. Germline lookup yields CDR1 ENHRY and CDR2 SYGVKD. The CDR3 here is CAISSSGGDFTGELFF. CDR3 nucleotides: TGTGCCATCAGTTCAAGCGGGGGGGATTTCACCGGGGAGCTGTTTTTT.

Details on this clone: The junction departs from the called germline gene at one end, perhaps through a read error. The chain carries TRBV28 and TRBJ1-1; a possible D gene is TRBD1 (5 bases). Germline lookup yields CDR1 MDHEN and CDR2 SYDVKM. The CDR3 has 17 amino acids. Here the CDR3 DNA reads TGTGCCAGCAGCTTATACAGGTCCCAACGCTTAAACACTGAAGCTTTCTTT. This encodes CASSLYRSQRLNTEAFF.

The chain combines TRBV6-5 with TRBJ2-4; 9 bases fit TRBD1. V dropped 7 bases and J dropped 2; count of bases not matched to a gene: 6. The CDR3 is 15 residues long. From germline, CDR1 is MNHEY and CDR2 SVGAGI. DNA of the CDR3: TGTGCCAGCATGAGGGACAGGGTGACCAAAAACATTCAGTACTTC. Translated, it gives CASMRDRVTKNIQYF.

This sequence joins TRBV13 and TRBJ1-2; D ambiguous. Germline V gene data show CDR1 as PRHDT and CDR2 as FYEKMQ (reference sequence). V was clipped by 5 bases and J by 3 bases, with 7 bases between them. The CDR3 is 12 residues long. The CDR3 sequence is CASSEGHYGYTF. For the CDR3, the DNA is TGTGCCAGCAGCGAGGGCCACTATGGCTACACCTTC. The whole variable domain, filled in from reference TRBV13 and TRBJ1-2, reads AAGVIQSPRHLIKEKRETATLKCYPIPRHDTVYWYQQGPGQDPQFLISFYEKMQSDKGSIPDRFSAQQFSDYHSELNMSSLELGDSALYFCASSEGHYGYTFGSGTRLTVV.

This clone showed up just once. CDR3 sequence: CASSSDLAKETQYF. The CDR3 bases are TGTGCCAGTAGCTCTGACTTGGCCAAGGAGACCCAGTACTTC. This chain joins TRBV19 and TRBJ2-5; D is unclear. The CDR3 spans 14 residues. Germline V gene lookup returns CDR1 LNHDA and CDR2 SQIVND (reference sequence). Trimming removed 6 bases from V and 5 bases from J, with 16 bases in between.

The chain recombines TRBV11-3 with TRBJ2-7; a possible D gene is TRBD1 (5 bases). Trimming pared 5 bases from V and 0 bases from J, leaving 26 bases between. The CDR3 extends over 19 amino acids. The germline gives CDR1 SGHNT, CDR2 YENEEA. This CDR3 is CASSDADGCRQTCSYEQYF. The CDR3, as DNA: TGTGCCAGCAGCGATGCCGATGGGTGTAGACAGACTTGCTCCTACGAGCAGTACTTC.

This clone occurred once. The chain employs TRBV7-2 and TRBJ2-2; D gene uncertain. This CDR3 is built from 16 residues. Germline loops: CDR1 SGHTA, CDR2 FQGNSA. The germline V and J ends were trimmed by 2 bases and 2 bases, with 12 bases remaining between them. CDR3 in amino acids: CASSLFSRTNTGELFF. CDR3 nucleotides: TGTGCCAGCAGCTTATTTTCCCGAACTAACACCGGGGAGCTGTTTTTT. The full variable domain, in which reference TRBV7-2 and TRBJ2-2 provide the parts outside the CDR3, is GAGVSQSPSNKVTEKGKDVELRCDPISGHTALYWYRQSLGQGLEFLIYFQGNSAPDKSGLPSDRFSAERTGGSVSTLTIQRTQQEDSAVYLCASSLFSRTNTGELFFGEGSRLTVL.

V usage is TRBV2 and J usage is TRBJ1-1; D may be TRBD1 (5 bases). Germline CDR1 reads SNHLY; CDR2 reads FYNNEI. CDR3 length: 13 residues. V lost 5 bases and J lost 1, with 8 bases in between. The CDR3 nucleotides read TGTGCCAGCAGTACTGACAGGAACACTGAAGCTTTCTTT. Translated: CASSTDRNTEAFF.

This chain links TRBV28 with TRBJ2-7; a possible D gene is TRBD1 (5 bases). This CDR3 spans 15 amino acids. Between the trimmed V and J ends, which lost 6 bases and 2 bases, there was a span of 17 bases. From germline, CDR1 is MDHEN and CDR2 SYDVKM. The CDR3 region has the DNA TGTGCCAGCAGGGGGCTCAGGGCGAGACCCTACGAGCAGTACTTC. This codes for CASRGLRARPYEQYF.

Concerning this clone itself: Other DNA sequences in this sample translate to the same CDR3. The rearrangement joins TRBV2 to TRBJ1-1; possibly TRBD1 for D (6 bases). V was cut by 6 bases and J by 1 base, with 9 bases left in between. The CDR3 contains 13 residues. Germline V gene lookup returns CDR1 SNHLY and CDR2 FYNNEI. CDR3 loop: CASSGRGNTEAFF. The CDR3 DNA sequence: TGTGCCAGCAGCGGCAGGGGGAACACTGAAGCTTTCTTT.

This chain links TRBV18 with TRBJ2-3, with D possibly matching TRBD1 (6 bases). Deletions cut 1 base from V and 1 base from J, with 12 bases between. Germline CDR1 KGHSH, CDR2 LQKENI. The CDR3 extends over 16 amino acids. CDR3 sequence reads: CASSPRQQGGTDTQYF. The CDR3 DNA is TGTGCCAGCTCACCACGGCAACAGGGCGGCACAGATACGCAGTATTTT. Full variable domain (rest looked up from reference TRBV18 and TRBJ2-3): NAGVMQNPRHLVRRRGQEARLRCSPMKGHSHVYWYRQLPEEGLKFMVYLQKENIIDESGMPKERFSAEFPKEGPSILRIQQVVRGDSAAYFCASSPRQQGGTDTQYFGPGTRLTVL.